This T cell receptor (beta chain) was profiled in a study of esophageal squamous cell carcinoma under preoperative chemotherapy. TCRdb called the PCR reads again in MiXCR, with one record for every CDR3 protein. This table has some 32,000 distinct CDR3 sequences, around 50% appearing once. Many counts were recorded for this clonotype. Germline assignment: CDR1 SGHTA and CDR2 FQGNSA. Trimming took 1 base from V and 8 from J; bases not matched to a gene: 3. The CDR3 contains 13 residues. Time point described: after preoperative PTX-NDP chemotherapy. The sample was collected from a patient given preoperative chemotherapy. The receptor's source is a human donor with esophageal squamous cell carcinoma. The donor label of this sample is uncertain. The chain has TRBV7-2 and TRBJ1-2; 8 bases are shared with TRBD1. DNA for the CDR3: TGTGCCAGCAGCTTAGGACAGGGGAACGGCTACACCTTC. It is translated as CASSLGQGNGYTF.